This is a list of T cell receptor beta chains from one sample in a study of control samples from healthy donors and cancer patients. Here immunoSEQ multiplex PCR was the method, and the copy in TCRdb shows in-frame clones only, minus some. Of tens of thousands of clones in the sample, roughly 94% were seen once. Sequenced: blood. These receptors were taken from a man in his sixties in good health. Each CDR3 is given with its conserved first and last residue.

TRBV14,CASSQAWDRDYEQYF
TRBV24-1,CATSDPGLLPEQYF
TRBV20-1,CSASLQETQYF
TRBV6-2/TRBV6-3,CASSYSGTGAGPQHF
TRBV3-1/TRBV3-2,CASSQVQGRLGTQYF
TRBV7-9,CASSSSLDTEAFF
TRBV19,CASTPTRASGRAPQETQYF
TRBV7-9,CASSLAGEYEQYF
TRBV9,CASSVKGGNTEAFF
TRBV24-1,CATSDLEGAKNTGELFF
TRBV11-2,CASRLAGLYEQYF
TRBV28,CASSLQNTEAFF
TRBV30,CAWRRTGGARDTEAFF
TRBV4-2,CASSQEGRETQYF
TRBV24-1,CATSDGGLSTDTQYF
TRBV28,CASFAVGKDGYTF
TRBV4-1,CASAKRSDREGGVTYEQYF
TRBV5-1,CASSRDVATNEKLFF